The 10 T cell receptor beta chains below come from one sample, sequenced in a study of regulatory T cells in long-lasting Graves disease (dated by TCRdb to the early 2020s). The library was built by means of multiplex PCR. The data were produced on an Illumina HiSeq 4000. iRepertoire HTBI primers and Arm-PCR amplification of CDR3 regions were used to construct TCR beta libraries. The raw public reads went through TCRdb reprocessing: fastp at Q25, MiXCR clone calling, in-frame beta chains kept. When rows share a CDR3 protein, they turn into one entry using the most common DNA and genes. In this sample the table shows 360,000 or so distinct CDR3 sequences, around 15% of which occur a single time. Just over 20% of the sample comes from the top ten. What the time point label conveys for this sample: newly diagnosed GD, antithyroid drugs for less than 3 months. RNA was extracted from PBMCs in TRIzol for both TCR sequencing and RNA sequencing.

The data were also submitted as part of a second study, on T cells in Graves' hyperthyroidism and ophthalmopathy.

Sequenced here: peripheral blood mononuclear cells (PBMCs), sampled at new diagnosis, from a patient treated with antithyroid drugs. Every receptor here comes from a woman aged 18-29 years with Graves disease. Donor details come from another sample of the same person, matched by shared clones.

In its sample, this clonotype was seen many times. J is TRBJ2-1 and V is TRBV29-1; possibly TRBD2 for D (5 bases). Germline-derived CDR1 and CDR2 are SQVTM and ANQGSEA. This CDR3 region has 14 residues. V lost 2 bases, J lost 4 bases, and 12 bases lay in between. CDR3 sequence reads: CSVESSRGYNEQFF. The CDR3 bases are TGCAGCGTTGAATCTTCGCGAGGGTACAATGAGCAGTTCTTC.

Ten or more counts support this clonotype. This rearrangement joins TRBV20-1 to TRBJ2-2; perhaps TRBD2 as D (5 bases). The germline V gene encodes CDR1 DFQATT and CDR2 SNEGSKA (reference sequence). CDR3 size: 14 residues. The V end was cut by 0 bases, the J end by 1 base, with 6 bases between. In DNA, the CDR3 is TGCAGTGCTAGAGAAAGCGGGAACACCGGGGAGCTGTTTTTT. It is translated as CSARESGNTGELFF.

A word on this clonotype: A much larger clone is a single base away; this may be a read error. The chain is built from TRBV11-2 and TRBJ1-6; D is possibly TRBD1 (6 bases). Per germline, CDR1 SGHAT and CDR2 FQNNGV. The CDR3 is made up of 14 amino acids. The V end lost 5 bases, the J end lost 4 bases, and 9 bases lay between the germline ends. The CDR3 bases are TGTGCCAGCAGCCCCGGACAGTATAATTCACCCCTCCACTTT. As protein: CASSPGQYNSPLHF.

The chain combines TRBV5-1 with TRBJ2-7, with D possibly TRBD2 on 5 matching bases. The CDR3 extends over 13 amino acids. The ends were cut back, 0 bases at V and 7 bases at J, with 11 bases in the middle. Germline values: CDR1 SGHRS, CDR2 YFSETQ. CDR3 region: CASSLGGTREQYF. In DNA, the CDR3 is TGCGCCAGCAGCTTGGGGGGAACTAGGGAGCAGTACTTC.

This clonotype was seen many times. J is TRBJ2-5 and V is TRBV20-1; 9 positions agree with TRBD2. Germline CDR1 is DFQATT and CDR2 is SNEGSKA (reference sequence). The CDR3 is made up of 17 amino acids. V lost 5 bases to trimming and J lost 1 base; unmatched junction nucleotides: 14. This CDR3 is CSASREGPGQSQETQYF. CDR3 bases: TGCAGTGCTTCGCGGGAGGGACCGGGACAGAGCCAAGAGACCCAGTACTTC.

This clonotype has a handful of counts. The chain joins TRBV6-1 to TRBJ1-2; D might be TRBD1 (5 bases). This CDR3 is built from 18 residues. Germline V CDR1 and CDR2: MNHNS, SASEGT. V was shortened by 5 bases and J by 3 bases, with 25 bases between the two germline ends. The CDR3 sequence is CASSLGHWEDHSHYGYTF. CDR3 nucleotide sequence: TGTGCCAGCAGTCTTGGACATTGGGAGGACCACAGCCACTATGGCTACACCTTC.

This clonotype occurred a few times. Possible read error: a much larger clone is one base away. The rearrangement links TRBV6-1 to TRBJ1-2; D ambiguous. CDR1 and CDR2 from the germline V gene are MNHNS and SASEGT. The CDR3 runs 13 residues. With 2 bases removed from V and 8 bases from J, the gap between germline ends came to 12 bases. As DNA, the CDR3 is TGTGCCAGCAGTGAACCGTGGGTTGGCGGCTACACCTTC. Amino acid sequence: CASSEPWVGGYTF.

This clonotype was counted ten times or more. This chain links TRBV20-1 with TRBJ2-7; TRBD2 is a possible D gene (7 bases). This CDR3 spans 14 amino acids. Trimming removed 5 bases from V and 6 bases from J, with 20 bases in between. Germline-derived CDR1 and CDR2 are DFQATT and SNEGSKA (reference sequence). CDR3 in DNA: TGCAGTGCTGCTCTAGCGGTGGGGGCTTTCGAGCAGTACTTC. It codes for CSAALAVGAFEQYF.

This clonotype was seen repeatedly, ten times or more. This chain joins TRBV6-1 and TRBJ2-2, with TRBD2 matching over 10 bases. This CDR3 spans 14 amino acids. With 4 bases clipped from V and 7 bases from J, the junction kept 3 bases outside the gene matches. Per the germline V gene, CDR1 is MNHNS and CDR2 is SASEGT. The CDR3 bases are TGTGCCAGCAGTGCCAGGACTAGCGGCGGGGAGCTGTTTTTT. This codes for CASSARTSGGELFF.

This clonotype was counted a few times. The rearrangement links TRBV7-9 to TRBJ2-1; TRBD2 matches 11 bases. In germline, CDR1 is SEHNR, CDR2 FQNEAQ (reference sequence). The CDR3 has 16 amino acids. J was trimmed by 0 bases and V by 6 bases; bases with no gene match: 4. The CDR3 spells CASRKLAGASYNEQFF. Here the CDR3 DNA reads TGTGCCAGCAGGAAACTAGCGGGGGCCTCCTACAATGAGCAGTTCTTC.